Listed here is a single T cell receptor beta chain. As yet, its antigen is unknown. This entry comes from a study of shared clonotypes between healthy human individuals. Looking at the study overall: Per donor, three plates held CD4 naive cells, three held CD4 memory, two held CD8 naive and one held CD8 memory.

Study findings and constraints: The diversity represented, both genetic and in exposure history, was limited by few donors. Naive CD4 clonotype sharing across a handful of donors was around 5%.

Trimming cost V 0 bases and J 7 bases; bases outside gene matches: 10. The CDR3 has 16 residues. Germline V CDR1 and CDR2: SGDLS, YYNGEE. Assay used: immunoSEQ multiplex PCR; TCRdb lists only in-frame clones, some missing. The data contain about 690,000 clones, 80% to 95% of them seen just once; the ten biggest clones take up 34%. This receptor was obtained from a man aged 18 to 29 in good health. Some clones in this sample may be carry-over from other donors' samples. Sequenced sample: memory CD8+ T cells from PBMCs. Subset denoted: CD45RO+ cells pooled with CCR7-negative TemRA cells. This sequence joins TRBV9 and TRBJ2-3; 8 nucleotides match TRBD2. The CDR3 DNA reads TGTGCCAGCAGCGTAGCGGTCAGCGGGAGTGGGAATACGCAGTATTTT. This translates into CASSVAVSGSGNTQYF.